The 29 T cell receptor beta chains in this list originate from one sample, sequenced in a study of beta chain features in type 1 diabetes. What was sequenced were expressed TCRB transcripts, since all of the isolated RNA had been reverse transcribed. The assay was immunoSEQ multiplex PCR, and TCRdb's table has in-frame clones only and misses some. The table records 350,000 or so clones, about 20% of them present only once. Specimen: naive CD4+ T cells from blood. These receptor sequences come from a woman in her late teens or twenties in good health.

This clone was counted only a few times. The chain couples TRBV2 to TRBJ2-1, with 8 bases identical to TRBD2. Germline V CDR1 and CDR2: SNHLY, FYNNEI. This CDR3 region has 16 residues. Unmatched junction bases numbered 8, after V lost 4 bases and J lost 3 bases. CDR3 sequence: CASSVGAGGLYNEQFF. The CDR3 nucleotides are TGTGCCAGCAGTGTTGGCGCGGGAGGTCTCTACAATGAGCAGTTCTTC.

V is TRBV11-2 and J is TRBJ2-1, with no clear D. Trimming pared 5 bases from V and 9 bases from J, leaving 8 bases between. This CDR3 contains 11 residues. Germline V gene data show CDR1 as SGHAT and CDR2 as FQNNGV. CDR3: CASSQYVEQFF. The CDR3 bases are TGTGCCAGCAGCCAGTATGTTGAGCAGTTCTTC.

This clone turned up a few times. This chain connects TRBV9 to TRBJ2-5, with 9 bases fitting TRBD1. V lost 1 base, J lost 4 bases, and 5 bases stayed unmatched. The CDR3 extends over 15 amino acids. Looked up from germline, CDR1 is SGDLS and CDR2 is YYNGEE. The CDR3 loop is CASSVLQGAGETQYF. DNA for the CDR3: TGTGCCAGCAGCGTACTACAGGGGGCTGGAGAGACCCAGTACTTC.

This clone was detected only a few times. The chain carries TRBV4-2 and TRBJ2-3; 11 bases align to TRBD2. Germline V gives CDR1 LGHNA, CDR2 YNFKEQ. The CDR3 has 16 amino acids. Trimming removed 1 base from V and 5 bases from J; junction bases left unmatched: 5. CDR3 region: CASSQALAGGRDTQYF. The CDR3 DNA reads TGTGCCAGCAGCCAAGCCCTAGCGGGGGGTAGAGATACGCAGTATTTT.

The J gene is TRBJ1-4, the V gene TRBV29-1; possibly TRBD1 for D (6 bases). Trimming removed 3 bases from V and 4 bases from J, with 15 bases in between. The CDR3 length is 15 residues. CDR1 is SQVTM and CDR2 is ANQGSEA in the germline V gene. CDR3 nucleotides: TGCAGCGTTGAGGGCTCGGAAGGGGGTAATGAAAAACTGTTTTTT. Translation gives CSVEGSEGGNEKLFF.

The V and J genes are TRBV15 and TRBJ1-2, with 9 bases identical to TRBD1. The CDR3 runs to 13 residues. The V segment lost 4 bases and the J segment 8 bases; nucleotides outside the gene matches: 5. Germline CDR1 LNHNV, CDR2 YYDKDF (reference sequence). Here the CDR3 DNA reads TGTGCCACCAGCAACAGACAGGGGGAAGGCTACACCTTC. Translated: CATSNRQGEGYTF.

V usage is TRBV5-1 and J usage is TRBJ2-2; 8 nucleotides align to TRBD2. CDR3 length: 15 amino acids. Germline CDR1 and CDR2: SGHRS and YFSETQ. V shed 4 bases and J 4 bases; nucleotides not matched to a gene: 6. The CDR3 coding sequence is TGCGCCAGCAGCGCGGGAGGCGAGGGCACCGGGGAGCTGTTTTTT. Translating it yields CASSAGGEGTGELFF.

The chain combines TRBV19 with TRBJ2-1, with D possibly matching TRBD2 (6 bases). The germline V gene has CDR1 LNHDA and CDR2 SQIVND (reference sequence). The CDR3 extends over 15 amino acids. The V end was cut by 1 base, the J end by 4 bases, with 11 bases between. CDR3 residues: CASSIGDSSYNEQFF. CDR3 sequence (DNA): TGTGCCAGTAGTATAGGGGACTCTTCATACAATGAGCAGTTCTTC.

The chain recombines TRBV4-1 with TRBJ2-1, with 9 bases matching TRBD2. The V gene's germline CDR1 is MGHRA and CDR2 YSYEKL. The CDR3 is 13 residues long. J gave up 6 bases and V 3 bases, and 0 bases lay outside the gene matches. The CDR3 nucleotides are TGCGCCAGCAGCCATAGCGGGAGCAATGAGCAGTTCTTC. Translation: CASSHSGSNEQFF.

The chain recombines TRBV9 with TRBJ2-1; 8 nucleotides agree with TRBD2. Germline lookup yields CDR1 SGDLS and CDR2 YYNGEE. The CDR3 contains 14 residues. V shed 2 bases and J 7 bases; nucleotides not matched to a gene: 5. This CDR3 reads CASSVRAGDNEQFF. CDR3 nucleotides: TGTGCCAGCAGCGTCCGAGCGGGAGATAATGAGCAGTTCTTC.

V is TRBV29-1 and J is TRBJ2-2, with D perhaps TRBD1 (5 bases). The V end was cut by 5 bases, the J end by 0 bases, with 10 bases between. This CDR3 comprises 14 residues. Germline V lookup: CDR1 SQVTM, CDR2 ANQGSEA. CDR3 residues: CSVQGYSNTGELFF. CDR3 in DNA: TGCAGCGTTCAGGGATACTCGAACACCGGGGAGCTGTTTTTT.

This clone was counted a few times. The V gene is TRBV30, the J gene TRBJ2-5; D remains ambiguous. The V end was cut by 6 bases, the J end by 7 bases, with 21 bases between. The CDR3 length is 14 residues. The germline V gene has CDR1 GTSNPN and CDR2 SVGIG (reference sequence). CDR3 sequence reads: CACSTGGVEGTQYF. In DNA form, the CDR3 reads TGTGCCTGCTCGACCGGCGGCGTTGAAGGGACCCAGTACTTC.

The chain joins TRBV7-9 to TRBJ2-1; D might be TRBD2 (6 bases). Looked up from germline, CDR1 is SEHNR and CDR2 is FQNEAQ (reference sequence). V lost 5 bases, J lost 7 bases, and 21 bases lay in between. This CDR3 has 16 residues. CDR3 loop: CASSEGRAGPKNEQFF. The CDR3 DNA follows: TGTGCCAGCAGCGAAGGGCGGGCGGGACCCAAAAATGAGCAGTTCTTC.

The sample holds a few counts of this clone. The gene calls are TRBV4-3 and TRBJ1-1; 7 bases agree with TRBD1. This CDR3 is built from 14 residues. J gave up 4 bases and V 4 bases, and 6 bases lay outside the gene matches. Germline V gene sequence: CDR1 LGHNA, CDR2 YSLEER. The CDR3 DNA is TGCGCCAGCAGCCCCTCCCACAGGGGCACTGAAGCTTTCTTT. Translating it yields CASSPSHRGTEAFF.

The rearrangement uses TRBV30 and TRBJ2-4; tentatively, D is TRBD1 (6 bases). Per the germline V gene, CDR1 is GTSNPN and CDR2 is SVGIG (reference sequence). V lost 5 bases to trimming and J lost 2 bases, with 7 bases between them. CDR3 length equals 12 residues. The CDR3 reads CAWGQTKNIQYF. In DNA, the CDR3 is TGTGCCTGGGGACAGACCAAAAACATTCAGTACTTC. The full variable domain, completed using reference TRBV30 and TRBJ2-4, is SQTIHQWPATLVQPVGSPLSLECTVEGTSNPNLYWYRQAAGRGLQLLFYSVGIGQISSEVPQNLSASRPQDRQFILSSKKLLLSDSGFYLCAWGQTKNIQYFGAGTRLSVL.

This clone was detected only a few times. The V call is TRBV6-6, the J call TRBJ2-5; unclear D gene. Trimming stripped 6 bases from V and 4 bases from J, with 18 bases between. Germline assignment: CDR1 MNHNY and CDR2 SVGAGI (reference sequence). This CDR3 contains 15 residues. CDR3 sequence reads: CASSPVKPVSETQYF. CDR3 bases: TGTGCCAGCAGCCCCGTAAAGCCCGTCTCAGAGACCCAGTACTTC.

In the case of this clone: Other DNA sequences in the sample encode the same CDR3. This chain uses TRBV30 with TRBJ2-7, with 9 bases matching TRBD1. V shed 3 bases, J shed 0 bases, and the junction held 0 bases outside the gene matches. Germline CDR1 and CDR2: GTSNPN and SVGIG (reference sequence). The CDR3 runs 13 residues. The CDR3 DNA reads as TGTGCCTGGAGGGACAGGGGCTCCTACGAGCAGTACTTC. This encodes CAWRDRGSYEQYF.

A few counts support this clone. The chain employs TRBV4-3 and TRBJ2-1, with D tentatively TRBD2 (7 bases). CDR3 length equals 15 residues. V lost 2 bases and J 8 bases, leaving 16 bases between the germline ends. The germline V gene encodes CDR1 LGHNA and CDR2 YSLEER. CDR3 DNA sequence: TGCGCCAGCAGCCAAATGAGGGGGGGGGTGGATGAGCAGTTCTTC. Its translation is CASSQMRGGVDEQFF.

The chain carries TRBV2 and TRBJ2-7, with 9 bases fitting TRBD1. The J segment lost 6 bases and the V segment lost 6 bases, leaving 3 bases of the junction unmatched. Germline values: CDR1 SNHLY, CDR2 FYNNEI. The CDR3 runs to 12 residues. The CDR3 protein is CASSGTGTEQYF. The CDR3 coding sequence is TGTGCCAGCAGCGGGACAGGGACCGAGCAGTACTTC.

The rearrangement joins TRBV6-1 to TRBJ2-5, with TRBD2 identical over 8 bases. CDR3 length: 15 residues. Germline V gene sequence: CDR1 MNHNS, CDR2 SASEGT. Trimming took 7 bases from V and 0 from J; bases not matched to a gene: 7. The CDR3 DNA reads TGTGCCAGCATAGTTAGCGGGACTTACCAAGAGACCCAGTACTTC. Its protein product is CASIVSGTYQETQYF.

This rearrangement joins TRBV9 to TRBJ2-3, with a weak D call TRBD1 (6 bases). Germline V gene lookup returns CDR1 SGDLS and CDR2 YYNGEE. CDR3 length: 14 amino acids. V dropped 4 bases and J dropped 4 bases, with 13 bases sitting between them. DNA of the CDR3: TGTGCCAGCAGCTCCTCGTGGGGGCCAGATACGCAGTATTTT. Translating it yields CASSSSWGPDTQYF.

This chain connects TRBV7-8 to TRBJ2-5; possible D gene TRBD1, 5 bases. The germline CDR1 and CDR2 sequences are SGHVS and FQNEAQ. V was shortened by 0 bases and J by 12 bases, with 11 bases between the two germline ends. The CDR3 extends over 12 amino acids. The CDR3 region is CASSLAWGGKYF. The CDR3 nucleotides are TGTGCCAGCAGCTTAGCGTGGGGCGGAAAGTACTTC.

Notes on this clone: At one end the junction does not follow the germline gene, possibly because of a read error. V usage is TRBV5-1 and J usage is TRBJ2-2; 11 bases map to TRBD2. The CDR3 is 15 amino acids. From germline, CDR1 is SGHRS and CDR2 YFSETQ. The CDR3 nucleotides read TGCGCCAGCAGCTTCCTAGCGGGAGGCACGGGGGAGCTGGTTTTT. The encoded protein is CASSFLAGGTGELVF.

The gene calls are TRBV28 and TRBJ1-5; no clear D. CDR1 is MDHEN and CDR2 is SYDVKM in the germline V gene. The V end was cut by 3 bases, the J end by 6 bases, with 6 bases between. The CDR3 is 12 amino acids. This chain's CDR3 is CASSLLAQPQHF. The CDR3 DNA reads TGTGCCAGCAGTTTGTTGGCTCAGCCCCAGCATTTT.

The chain couples TRBV15 to TRBJ2-5, with 11 bases that match TRBD2. Per germline, CDR1 LNHNV and CDR2 YYDKDF (reference sequence). With V trimmed by 0 bases and J by 4 bases, 10 bases remained unmatched. The CDR3 runs to 18 residues. CDR3 sequence: CATSREVLAGGRGETQYF. The CDR3 bases are TGTGCCACCAGCAGAGAAGTCCTAGCGGGGGGCCGTGGAGAGACCCAGTACTTC. Together with reference TRBV15 and TRBJ2-5, the CDR3 gives the full variable domain: DAMVIQNPRYQVTQFGKPVTLSCSQTLNHNVMYWYQQKSSQAPKLLFHYYDKDFNNEADTPDNFQSRRPNTSFCFLDIRSPGLGDTAMYLCATSREVLAGGRGETQYFGPGTRLLVL.

The V call is TRBV4-1, the J call TRBJ2-7, with 14 bases identical to TRBD2. V lost 4 bases, J lost 1 base, and 9 bases stayed unmatched. Per germline, CDR1 MGHRA and CDR2 YSYEKL. This CDR3 has 18 residues. The CDR3 here is CASSPGLAGGRGSYEQYF. The CDR3 DNA reads as TGCGCCAGCAGCCCCGGACTAGCGGGGGGTAGGGGATCCTACGAGCAGTACTTC.

The rearrangement joins TRBV5-1 to TRBJ2-1, with D uncertain. The CDR3 runs to 13 residues. V lost 6 bases and J lost 7, with 14 bases in between. Germline values: CDR1 SGHRS, CDR2 YFSETQ. As DNA, the CDR3 is TGCGCCAGCAATCCTGGCGCCGGGAATGAGCAGTTCTTC. This encodes CASNPGAGNEQFF.

V gene TRBV12-5 combines with J gene TRBJ2-1, with 8 bases identical to TRBD2. The CDR3 runs to 15 residues. Germline CDR1 LGHNT, CDR2 FRNRAP. The V segment lost 5 bases and the J segment 4 bases; nucleotides outside the gene matches: 7. The DNA of the CDR3 is TGTGCTAGTGGTCTAGGGACTAGTCTATACAATGAGCAGTTCTTC. This translates into CASGLGTSLYNEQFF.

This clone was counted between two and nine times. This chain links TRBV29-1 with TRBJ2-3, with D possibly TRBD2 on 7 matching bases. This CDR3 comprises 19 residues. The germline gives CDR1 SQVTM, CDR2 ANQGSEA. Trimming took 0 bases from V and 2 from J, leaving 24 bases between them. CDR3 amino acids: CSVEDEGKGVAGVTDTQYF. CDR3 bases: TGCAGCGTTGAAGACGAGGGGAAGGGGGTAGCGGGTGTCACAGATACGCAGTATTTT.